This TCR beta chain originates from a study of CD8+ T cells in alopecia areata. Study-level background: Patients remained on tofacitinib for 6 to 18 months and then went 6 months without it.

Treatment: oral pan-JAK inhibitor, 5-10 mg twice daily. Extracted from the samples, RNA was reverse transcribed into cDNA to serve as the sequencing template. Sequenced by immunoSEQ multiplex PCR; TCRdb stores in-frame clones only, minus some. The sample has about 190,000 clones, roughly three fifths seen once. This clone was counted a few times. CDR3 size: 13 residues. The germline V gene has CDR1 SQVTM and CDR2 ANQGSEA. Trimming removed 3 bases at V and 6 bases at J, with 12 bases between. The chain links TRBV29-1 to TRBJ2-1; a possible D gene is TRBD2 (5 bases). The clonotype was recovered from a human donor with alopecia areata. Specimen: CD4+ T cells sorted from blood, collected between weeks 47 and 50, from a patient treated with tofacitinib. The CDR3 bases are TGCAGCGTTGAGCGAACACTAGGCAATGAGCAGTTCTTC. Translated, it gives CSVERTLGNEQFF.